This TCR beta chain was identified in a study of blood T cell repertoires in COVID-19 (dated by TCRdb to 2020 to 2022). Background for the entire study: Collaborator samples came from the United States, Italy and Spain and covered acute and convalescent phases of COVID-19. The prospective study material was composed of cDNA or gDNA derived from T cells, B-cell-depleted T cells, or PBMCs. Deeply sampled blood TCRbeta repertoires from subjects exposed to, actively infected with, or recovered from COVID-19 were included in the dataset. The repertoires were released in a freely available public database meant as a resource for research on the immune response to SARS-CoV-2. Samples came from the ongoing ImmuneRACE study (first 160 participants) plus 1,254 subjects from 6 global collaborators. A de-identified subject ID, COVID-19 status, age in years and sex were almost always included in the sample metadata. Where available, HLA class I and class II types were taken from metadata supplied by the sample provider and were not determined by assay-based typing. The full study reports these points: The quantity of clinical and demographic metadata differed by source and by participant and was supplied without curation.

As to this clone: Its antigen is currently not known. Per-base qualities were not stored, and no clone one base away is much larger.

Participants in the prospective study were aged roughly 18 to 100 years, lived in approximately 26 United States geographic areas, and enrolled through a virtual design. Cohort assignment in the prospective study relied on participant-reported clinical history from a screening survey and a study questionnaire. For ImmuneRACE Cohort 3, a participant was defined as recovered based on two consecutive negative NP/OP PCR tests, clearance by a healthcare professional, or resolution of symptoms. Each participant in the prospective study had whole blood, serum and a nasopharyngeal or oropharyngeal swab collected by mobile phlebotomists. Prospective study participants could optionally give additional blood draws and questionnaires over an approximately two-month period. Before DNA extraction, blood samples from the prospective study were shipped at room temperature or frozen. The immunoSEQ Assay, a bias-controlled multiplex PCR, was used to amplify TCRbeta CDR3 regions from genomic DNA. The authors' pipeline ran thus. The number of nucleated cells in each sample was estimated from the amplification of reference gene primers within the assay. To quantify the absolute abundance of each unique TCRbeta CDR3 rearrangement, sequence reads were collapsed and filtered. For each sample, productive Simpson clonality was calculated as the square root of Simpson's diversity index over productive rearrangements. The immuneACCESS repertoire file appears here via TCRdb, limited to in-frame rearrangements. These files lack a portion of the clones; in checked studies, under half of the deficit traces to unresolved V genes, and the cause of the others is not known. Clonal size and the V and J genes are those of that table, whereas D and trimming came from the DNA. The sample records 250,000 to 300,000 clones, around 89% of which are singletons. Roughly 8.6% of the sample rests with the top ten.

From V the trimming removes 0 bases and from J it removes 3 bases, while the gene matches leave 6 bases of the junction unaccounted for. From the cysteine through the phenylalanine, the CDR3 covers 16 amino acids. Here the CDR3 DNA is all that survives: 48 bases in frame from base 1. CDR1 SGHDT and CDR2 YYEEEE are derived from the germline V gene. The clonotype was recovered from a man between 40 and 49 years old who had recovered from COVID-19. The sequence links TRBV5-6 to TRBJ2-7, with TRBD2 matching 10 junction bases. The sample taken for sequencing was PBMCs or T cells enriched from blood (not recorded which). The CDR3 protein sequence reads: CASSLELSGRFYEQYF. The bases read TGTGCCAGCAGCTTGGAGCTTAGCGGGAGGTTCTACGAGCAGTACTTC.